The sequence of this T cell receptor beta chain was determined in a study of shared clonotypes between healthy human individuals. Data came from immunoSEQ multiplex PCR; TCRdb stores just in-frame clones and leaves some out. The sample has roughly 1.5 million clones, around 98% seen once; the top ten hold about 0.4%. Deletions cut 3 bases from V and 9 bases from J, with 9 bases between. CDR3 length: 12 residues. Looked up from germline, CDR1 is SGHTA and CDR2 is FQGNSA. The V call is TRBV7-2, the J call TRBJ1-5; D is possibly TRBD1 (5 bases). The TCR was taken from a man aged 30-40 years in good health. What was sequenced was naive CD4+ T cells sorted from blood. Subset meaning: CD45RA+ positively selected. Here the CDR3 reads CASSFLGRPQHF. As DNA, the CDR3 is TGTGCCAGCAGCTTCTTGGGACGGCCCCAGCATTTT.